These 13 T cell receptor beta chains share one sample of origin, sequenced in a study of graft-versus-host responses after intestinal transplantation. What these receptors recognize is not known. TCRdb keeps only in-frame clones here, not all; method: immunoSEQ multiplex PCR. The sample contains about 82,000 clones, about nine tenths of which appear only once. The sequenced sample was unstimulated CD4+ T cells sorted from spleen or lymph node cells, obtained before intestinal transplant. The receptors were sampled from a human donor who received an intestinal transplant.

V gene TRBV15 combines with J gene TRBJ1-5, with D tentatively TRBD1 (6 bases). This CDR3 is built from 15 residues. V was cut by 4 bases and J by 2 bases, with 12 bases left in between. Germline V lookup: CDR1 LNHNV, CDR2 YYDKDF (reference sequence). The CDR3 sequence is CATSTSGGGNQPQHF. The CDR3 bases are TGTGCCACCAGCACCTCGGGGGGCGGCAATCAGCCCCAGCATTTT.

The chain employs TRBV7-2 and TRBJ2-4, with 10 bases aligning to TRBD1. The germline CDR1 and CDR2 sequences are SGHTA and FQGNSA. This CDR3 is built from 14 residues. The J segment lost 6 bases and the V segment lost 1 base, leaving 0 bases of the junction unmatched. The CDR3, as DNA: TGTGCCAGCAGCTTAGGACAGGGGGCAAACATTCAGTACTTC. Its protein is CASSLGQGANIQYF.

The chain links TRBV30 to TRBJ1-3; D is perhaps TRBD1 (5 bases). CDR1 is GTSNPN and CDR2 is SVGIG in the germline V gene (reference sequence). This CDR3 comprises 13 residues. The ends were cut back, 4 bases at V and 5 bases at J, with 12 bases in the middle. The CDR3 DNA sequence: TGTGCCTGGAACCGACAGTTAAGAAACACCATATATTTT. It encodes CAWNRQLRNTIYF.

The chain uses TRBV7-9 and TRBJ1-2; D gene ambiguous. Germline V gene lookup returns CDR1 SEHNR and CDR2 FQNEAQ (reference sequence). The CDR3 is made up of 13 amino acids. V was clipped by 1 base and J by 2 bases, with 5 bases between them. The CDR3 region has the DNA TGTGCCAGCAGCTTAGAACTGAACTATGGCTACACCTTC. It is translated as CASSLELNYGYTF.

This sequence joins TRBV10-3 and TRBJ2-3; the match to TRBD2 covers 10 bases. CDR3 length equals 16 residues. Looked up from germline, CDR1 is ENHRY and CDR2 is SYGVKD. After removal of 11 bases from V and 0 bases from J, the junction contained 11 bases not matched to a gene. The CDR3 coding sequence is TGTGCCGTTGCGGCTAGCGGGGGTTGGAGCACAGATACGCAGTATTTT. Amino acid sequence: CAVAASGGWSTDTQYF.

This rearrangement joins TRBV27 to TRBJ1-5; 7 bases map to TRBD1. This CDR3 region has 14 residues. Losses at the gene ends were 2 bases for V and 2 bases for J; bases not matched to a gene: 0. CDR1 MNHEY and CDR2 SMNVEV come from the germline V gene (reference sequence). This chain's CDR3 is CASSLQGGNQPQHF. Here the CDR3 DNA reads TGTGCCAGCAGTTTACAGGGGGGCAATCAGCCCCAGCATTTT.

CDR3 region: CASSLERGVRTDTQYF. The CDR3 nucleotides read TGTGCCAGCAGCTTGGAGCGGGGGGTGCGCACAGATACGCAGTATTTT. The chain is built from TRBV5-6 and TRBJ2-3; TRBD2 agrees at 9 bases. V shed 0 bases, J shed 1 base, and the junction held 3 bases outside the gene matches. Germline V CDR1 and CDR2: SGHDT, YYEEEE. The CDR3 is 16 amino acids.

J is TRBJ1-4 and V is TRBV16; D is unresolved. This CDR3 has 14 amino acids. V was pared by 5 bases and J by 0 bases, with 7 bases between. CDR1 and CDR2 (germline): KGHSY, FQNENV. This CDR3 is CASSMAATNEKLFF. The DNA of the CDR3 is TGTGCCAGCAGCATGGCTGCAACTAATGAAAAACTGTTTTTT.

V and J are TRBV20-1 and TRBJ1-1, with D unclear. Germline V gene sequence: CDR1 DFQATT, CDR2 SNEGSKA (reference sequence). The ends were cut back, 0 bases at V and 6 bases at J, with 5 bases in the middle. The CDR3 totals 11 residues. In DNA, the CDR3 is TGCAGTGCTAGAGACAAATCTGAAGCTTTCTTT. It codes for CSARDKSEAFF.

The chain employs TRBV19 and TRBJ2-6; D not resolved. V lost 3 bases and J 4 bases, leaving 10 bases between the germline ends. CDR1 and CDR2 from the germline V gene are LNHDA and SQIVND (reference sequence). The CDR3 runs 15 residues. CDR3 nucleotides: TGTGCCAGTAGTATGACGGGTACCGGGGCCAACGTCCTGACTTTC. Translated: CASSMTGTGANVLTF.

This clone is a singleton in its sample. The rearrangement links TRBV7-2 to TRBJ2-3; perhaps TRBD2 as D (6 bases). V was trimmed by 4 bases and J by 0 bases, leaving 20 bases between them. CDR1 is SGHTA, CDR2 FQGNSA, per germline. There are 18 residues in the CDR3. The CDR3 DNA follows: TGTGCCAGCAGCTCCACTCACTGGGGGGTGGGTAGCACAGATACGCAGTATTTT. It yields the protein CASSSTHWGVGSTDTQYF.

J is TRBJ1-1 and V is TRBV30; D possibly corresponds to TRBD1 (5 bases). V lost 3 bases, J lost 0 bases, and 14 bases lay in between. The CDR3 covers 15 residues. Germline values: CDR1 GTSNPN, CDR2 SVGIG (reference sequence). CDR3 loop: CAWRPLDKLNTEAFF. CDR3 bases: TGTGCCTGGAGACCGTTGGACAAATTGAACACTGAAGCTTTCTTT.

The CDR3 is CASSPAGTAYGYTF. The CDR3 bases are TGTGCCAGCAGCCCAGCTGGGACAGCCTATGGCTACACCTTC. The chain links TRBV14 to TRBJ1-2; 7 bases fit TRBD1. Unmatched junction bases numbered 6, after V lost 4 bases and J lost 4 bases. This CDR3 has 14 amino acids. Per germline, CDR1 SGHDN and CDR2 FVKESK. The full variable domain, in which reference TRBV14 and TRBJ1-2 provide the parts outside the CDR3, is EAGVTQFPSHSVIEKGQTVTLRCDPISGHDNLYWYRRVMGKEIKFLLHFVKESKQDESGMPNNRFLAERTGGTYSTLKVQPAELEDSGVYFCASSPAGTAYGYTFGSGTRLTVV.